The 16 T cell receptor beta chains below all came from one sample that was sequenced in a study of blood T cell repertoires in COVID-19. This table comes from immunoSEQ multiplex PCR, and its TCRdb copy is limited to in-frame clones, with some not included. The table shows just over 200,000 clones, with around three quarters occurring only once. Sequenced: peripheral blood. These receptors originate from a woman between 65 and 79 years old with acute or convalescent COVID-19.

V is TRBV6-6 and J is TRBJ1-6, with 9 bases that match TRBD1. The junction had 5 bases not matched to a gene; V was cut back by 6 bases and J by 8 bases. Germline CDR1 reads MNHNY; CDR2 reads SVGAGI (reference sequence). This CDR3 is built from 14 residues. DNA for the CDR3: TGTGCCAGCAGGAACAGGGGGCGCGATTCACCCCTCCACTTT. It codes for CASRNRGRDSPLHF.

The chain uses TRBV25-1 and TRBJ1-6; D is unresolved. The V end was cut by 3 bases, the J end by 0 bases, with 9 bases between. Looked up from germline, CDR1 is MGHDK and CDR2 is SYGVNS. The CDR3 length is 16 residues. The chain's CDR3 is CASSDPKSSYNSPLHF. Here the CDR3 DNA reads TGTGCCAGCAGTGATCCTAAGAGCTCCTATAATTCACCCCTCCACTTT. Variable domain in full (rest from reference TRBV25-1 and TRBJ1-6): EADIYQTPRYLVIGTGKKITLECSQTMGHDKMYWYQQDPGMELHLIHYSYGVNSTEKGDLSSESTVSRIRTEHFPLTLESARPSHTSQYLCASSDPKSSYNSPLHFGNGTRLTVT.

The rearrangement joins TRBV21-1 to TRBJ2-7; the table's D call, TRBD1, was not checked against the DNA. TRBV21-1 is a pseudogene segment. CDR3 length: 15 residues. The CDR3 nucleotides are TGTGCCAGCAGCAGAGTTAGGGACAGCTCCTACGAGCAGTACTTC. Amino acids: CASSRVRDSSYEQYF.

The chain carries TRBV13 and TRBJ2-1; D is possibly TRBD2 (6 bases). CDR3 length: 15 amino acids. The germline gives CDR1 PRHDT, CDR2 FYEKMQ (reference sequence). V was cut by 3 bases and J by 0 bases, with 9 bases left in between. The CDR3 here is CASSLGRGSYNEQFF. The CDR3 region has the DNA TGTGCCAGCAGCTTGGGGCGGGGCTCCTACAATGAGCAGTTCTTC. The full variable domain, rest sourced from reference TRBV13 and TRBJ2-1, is AAGVIQSPRHLIKEKRETATLKCYPIPRHDTVYWYQQGPGQDPQFLISFYEKMQSDKGSIPDRFSAQQFSDYHSELNMSSLELGDSALYFCASSLGRGSYNEQFFGPGTRLTVL.

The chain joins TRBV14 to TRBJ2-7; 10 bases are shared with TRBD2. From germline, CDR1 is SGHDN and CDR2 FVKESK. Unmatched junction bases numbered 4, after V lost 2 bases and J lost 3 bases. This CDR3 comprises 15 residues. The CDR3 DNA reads TGTGCCAGCAGCCAACTGACTAGCGGGCACTACGAGCAGTACTTC. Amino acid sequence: CASSQLTSGHYEQYF. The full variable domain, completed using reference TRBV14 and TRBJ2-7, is EAGVTQFPSHSVIEKGQTVTLRCDPISGHDNLYWYRRVMGKEIKFLLHFVKESKQDESGMPNNRFLAERTGGTYSTLKVQPAELEDSGVYFCASSQLTSGHYEQYFGPGTRLTVT.

The CDR3 loop reads CASSQDTGTSYNEQFF. DNA of the CDR3: TGTGCCAGCAGCCAAGACACCGGGACTAGCTACAATGAGCAGTTCTTC. The gene calls are TRBV14 and TRBJ2-1; TRBD2 matches at 8 bases. This CDR3 contains 16 residues. Germline trimming cut 0 bases from V and 3 bases from J; bases unmatched to any gene: 4. Germline-derived CDR1 and CDR2 are SGHDN and FVKESK.

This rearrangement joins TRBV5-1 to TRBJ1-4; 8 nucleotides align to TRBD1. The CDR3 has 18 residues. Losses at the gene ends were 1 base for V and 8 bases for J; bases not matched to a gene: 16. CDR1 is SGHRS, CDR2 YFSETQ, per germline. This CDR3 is CASSLNPGGASIKEKLFF. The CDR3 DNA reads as TGCGCCAGCAGCTTGAACCCAGGGGGCGCGTCGATTAAGGAAAAACTGTTTTTT.

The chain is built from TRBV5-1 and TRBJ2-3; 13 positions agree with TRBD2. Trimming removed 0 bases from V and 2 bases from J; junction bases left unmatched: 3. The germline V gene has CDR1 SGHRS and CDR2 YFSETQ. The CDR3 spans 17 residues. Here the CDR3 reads CASSLGLAGGNTDTQYF. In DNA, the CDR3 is TGCGCCAGCAGCTTGGGACTAGCGGGAGGTAACACAGATACGCAGTATTTT.

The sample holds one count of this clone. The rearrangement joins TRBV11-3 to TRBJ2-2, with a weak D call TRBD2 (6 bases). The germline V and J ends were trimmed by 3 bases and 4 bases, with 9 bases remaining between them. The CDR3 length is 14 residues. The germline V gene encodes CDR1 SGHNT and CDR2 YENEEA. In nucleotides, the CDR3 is TGTGCCAGCAGCTTTAGCGGCAGCACCGGGGAGCTGTTTTTT. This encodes CASSFSGSTGELFF.

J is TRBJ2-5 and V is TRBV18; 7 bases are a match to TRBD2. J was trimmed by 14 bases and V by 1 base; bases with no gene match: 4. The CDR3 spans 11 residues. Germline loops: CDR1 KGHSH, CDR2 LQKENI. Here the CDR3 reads CASSPRDYPYF. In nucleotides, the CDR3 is TGTGCCAGCTCACCACGGGACTATCCCTACTTC. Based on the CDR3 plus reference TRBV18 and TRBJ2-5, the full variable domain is NAGVMQNPRHLVRRRGQEARLRCSPMKGHSHVYWYRQLPEEGLKFMVYLQKENIIDESGMPKERFSAEFPKEGPSILRIQQVVRGDSAAYFCASSPRDYPYFGPGTRLLVL.

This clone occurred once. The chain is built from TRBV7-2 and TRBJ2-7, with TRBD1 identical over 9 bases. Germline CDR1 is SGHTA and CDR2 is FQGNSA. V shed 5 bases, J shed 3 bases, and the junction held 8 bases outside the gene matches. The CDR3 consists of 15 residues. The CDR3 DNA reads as TGTGCCAGCAGCGTCACCGGGACAGGGATCTACGAGCAGTACTTC. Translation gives CASSVTGTGIYEQYF.

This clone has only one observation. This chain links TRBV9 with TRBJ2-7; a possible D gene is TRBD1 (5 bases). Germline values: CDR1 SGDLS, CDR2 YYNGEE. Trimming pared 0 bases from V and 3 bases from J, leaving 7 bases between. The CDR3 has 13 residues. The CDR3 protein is CASSVGQNYEQYF. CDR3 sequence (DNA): TGTGCCAGCAGCGTAGGACAGAACTACGAGCAGTACTTC.

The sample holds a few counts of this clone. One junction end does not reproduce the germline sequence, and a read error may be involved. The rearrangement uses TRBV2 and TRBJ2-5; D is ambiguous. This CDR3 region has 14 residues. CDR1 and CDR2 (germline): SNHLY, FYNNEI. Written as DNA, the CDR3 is TGTGCCAGCAGCGAAGCTCTAGGCGGAGAGACCCAGTACTTC. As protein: CASSEALGGETQYF.

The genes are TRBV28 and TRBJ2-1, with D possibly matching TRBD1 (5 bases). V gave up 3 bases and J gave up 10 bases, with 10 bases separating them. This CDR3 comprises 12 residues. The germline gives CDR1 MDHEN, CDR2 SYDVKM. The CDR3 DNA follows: TGTGCCAGCAGTTTTCTGGGGCAGGAGCAGTTCTTC. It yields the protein CASSFLGQEQFF. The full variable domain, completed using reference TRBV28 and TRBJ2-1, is DVKVTQSSRYLVKRTGEKVFLECVQDMDHENMFWYRQDPGLGLRLIYFSYDVKMKEKGDIPEGYSVSREKKERFSLILESASTNQTSMYLCASSFLGQEQFFGPGTRLTVL.

CDR3 sequence: CASSLGLGQEFYEQYF. DNA for the CDR3: TGTGCCAGCAGCTTGGGGCTGGGACAGGAATTCTACGAGCAGTACTTC. The rearrangement links TRBV5-8 to TRBJ2-7; 8 bases agree with TRBD1. The CDR3 covers 16 residues. CDR1 SGHTS and CDR2 YDEGEE come from the germline V gene. Losses at the gene ends were 0 bases for V and 3 bases for J; bases not matched to a gene: 8.

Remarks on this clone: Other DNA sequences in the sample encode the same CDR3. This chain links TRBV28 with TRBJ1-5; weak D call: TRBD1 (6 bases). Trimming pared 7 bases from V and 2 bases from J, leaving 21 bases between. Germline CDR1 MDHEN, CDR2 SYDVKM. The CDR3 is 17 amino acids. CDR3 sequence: CASISWGGGGGNQPQHF. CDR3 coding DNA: TGTGCCAGCATTTCGTGGGGGGGAGGGGGGGGCAATCAGCCCCAGCATTTT.